These T cell receptor beta chains were read from a single sample in a study of cytomegalovirus exposure and HLA in healthy donors. Sequenced by immunoSEQ multiplex PCR; TCRdb stores in-frame clones only, minus some. The table records roughly 120,000 clones, around 75% of them present only once. The sequencing input was PBMCs. These receptors were obtained from a woman younger than 30 in good health and CMV-seronegative. CDR3s include the opening cysteine and the closing phenylalanine or tryptophan. The D gene is left open where the match is weak. Not every row has a clone size; where given, it reads once, few, many or a size class.

.	TRBV25-1	TRBD1	TRBJ2-7	CASSDRPGTGVGSYEQYF	TGTGCCAGCAGTGACCGTCCCGGGACAGGGGTGGGCTCCTACGAGCAGTACTTC
.	TRBV9	TRBD1	TRBJ2-1	CASSGPGQENFYNEQFF	TGTGCCAGCAGCGGGCCGGGACAGGAGAATTTCTACAATGAGCAGTTCTTC
few	TRBV30	.	TRBJ1-3	CAWRAGDGGANTIYF	TGTGCCTGGAGAGCCGGGGACGGCGGGGCAAACACCATATATTTT
.	TRBV27	TRBD1	TRBJ2-4	CASSLAIPGGKNIQYF	TGTGCCAGCAGTTTAGCCATCCCAGGGGGTAAAAACATTCAGTACTTC
.	TRBV5-4	TRBD2	TRBJ2-5	CASSLKRGGVETQYF	TGTGCCAGCAGCTTAAAGCGGGGGGGGGTGGAGACCCAGTACTTC
.	TRBV28	TRBD1	TRBJ1-2	CASSPDRGLGGYTF	TGTGCCAGCAGCCCGGACAGGGGGCTCGGGGGCTACACCTTC
.	TRBV19	TRBD1	TRBJ1-1	CASTRQGTGTEAFF	TGTGCCAGTACCCGACAGGGAACGGGCACTGAAGCTTTCTTT
.	TRBV6-1	.	TRBJ2-7	CASSGRDSSEQYF	TGTGCCAGCAGTGGTCGGGACTCCTCCGAGCAGTACTTC
.	TRBV28	.	TRBJ1-1	CASRPNRATEAFF	TGTGCCAGCAGACCGAACAGGGCCACTGAAGCTTTCTTT
.	TRBV29-1	.	TRBJ2-1	CSVEVVGGGNEQFF	TGCAGCGTTGAGGTGGTCGGCGGAGGGAATGAGCAGTTCTTC
.	TRBV11-1	TRBD1	TRBJ2-7	CASSLGQQGARAYEQYF	TGTGCCAGCAGCTTAGGCCAACAGGGGGCGAGAGCCTACGAGCAGTACTTC
.	TRBV13	.	TRBJ2-3	CASSYRLRTATSTDTQYF	TGTGCCAGCAGCTACCGCCTGAGGACAGCGACTAGCACAGATACGCAGTATTTT
.	TRBV10-3	TRBD1	TRBJ1-1	CAIKITGTGYEAFF	TGTGCCATCAAAATCACCGGGACAGGGTATGAAGCTTTCTTT
few	TRBV30	TRBD1	TRBJ2-7	CAWSVLGTGKYF	TGTGCCTGGAGTGTACTGGGGACAGGAAAATACTTC
few	TRBV9	.	TRBJ1-2	CASSGGGYTF	TGTGCCAGCAGCGGGGGCGGCTACACCTTC
few	TRBV5-5	.	TRBJ1-5	CASSPSIGYSNQPQHF	TGTGCCAGCAGCCCCTCCATCGGTTATAGCAATCAGCCCCAGCATTTT